Shown below are 27 T cell receptor beta chains from a single sample sequenced in a study of preoperative IRX-2 immunotherapy in early breast cancer. Treatment in this sample: preoperative locoregional IRX-2 cytokine immunotherapy. The assay was immunoSEQ multiplex PCR, and TCRdb's table has in-frame clones only and misses some. The sample lists 30,000 to 35,000 clones, 75% to 90% seen once, with just under 2.5% in the top ten. Sequenced here: lymph node tissue, sampled from a patient treated with IRX-2 immunotherapy. The receptors stem from a human donor with breast cancer.

The chain combines TRBV28 with TRBJ2-6, with a tentative D call TRBD2 (5 bases). The germline V gene encodes CDR1 MDHEN and CDR2 SYDVKM. CDR3 length: 15 amino acids. Trimming pared 8 bases from V and 3 bases from J, leaving 14 bases between. The CDR3 DNA reads TGTGCCAGCGGCCTCGGCGGGCTTGGGGCCAACGTCCTGACTTTC. It translates to CASGLGGLGANVLTF.

CDR3 loop: CASSGPGLPRETQYF. The CDR3 DNA is TGCGCCAGCAGTGGCCCGGGACTCCCTCGAGAGACCCAGTACTTC. The chain joins TRBV10-2 to TRBJ2-5; a possible D gene is TRBD2 (6 bases). Germline lookup yields CDR1 WSHSY and CDR2 SAAADI. Trimming took off 4 bases at V and 4 bases at J, with 16 bases between the two ends. The CDR3 totals 15 residues.

The rearrangement links TRBV14 to TRBJ2-7, with TRBD1 matching 7 bases. Germline CDR1 reads SGHDN; CDR2 reads FVKESK. The CDR3 length is 13 residues. Unmatched junction bases numbered 8, after V lost 7 bases and J lost 5 bases. CDR3 nucleotide sequence: TGTGCCAGCACTCGACAGGGCCTGAACGAGCAGTACTTC. Amino acids: CASTRQGLNEQYF.

The chain recombines TRBV19 with TRBJ2-7; 7 positions agree with TRBD2. CDR1 LNHDA and CDR2 SQIVND come from the germline V gene (reference sequence). V shed 3 bases and J 3 bases; nucleotides not matched to a gene: 8. This CDR3 is 15 amino acids long. CDR3 loop: CASSIITGGDYEQYF. DNA for the CDR3: TGTGCCAGTAGTATCATAACGGGGGGTGACTACGAGCAGTACTTC.

V gene TRBV6-8 combines with J gene TRBJ2-2; 7 bases match TRBD1. The germline gives CDR1 MNHGY, CDR2 SAAAGT. Trimming cost V 10 bases and J 3 bases; bases outside gene matches: 5. The CDR3 consists of 13 residues. The DNA of the CDR3 is TGTGCCATCAGACAGGGCGACACCGGGGAGCTGTTTTTT. Translation: CAIRQGDTGELFF.

CDR3 DNA: TGTGCCAGTAGTAGAAGGACACCAATATACTATGGCTACACCTTC. Its protein product is CASSRRTPIYYGYTF. The V and J genes are TRBV19 and TRBJ1-2; weak D call: TRBD1 (5 bases). V was trimmed by 4 bases and J by 3 bases, leaving 15 bases between them. The CDR3 consists of 15 residues. Germline loops: CDR1 LNHDA, CDR2 SQIVND (reference sequence).

This clone showed up just a few times. The CDR3 sequence: CASSLGSLGSEAFF. CDR3 nucleotides: TGTGCCAGCAGCTTAGGATCCCTTGGGTCTGAAGCTTTCTTT. The chain combines TRBV11-3 with TRBJ1-1; D gene ambiguous. Germline V gene data show CDR1 as SGHNT and CDR2 as YENEEA. V lost 1 base and J 6 bases, leaving 12 bases between the germline ends. The CDR3 length is 14 residues. The full variable domain, in which reference TRBV11-3 and TRBJ1-1 provide the parts outside the CDR3, is EAGVVQSPRYKIIEKKQPVAFWCNPISGHNTLYWYLQNLGQGPELLIRYENEEAVDDSQLPKDRFSAERLKGVDSTLKIQPAELGDSAVYLCASSLGSLGSEAFFGQGTRLTVV.

The rearrangement joins TRBV19 to TRBJ2-1; D ambiguous. The germline V and J ends were trimmed by 6 bases and 8 bases, with 14 bases remaining between them. The V gene's germline CDR1 is LNHDA and CDR2 SQIVND (reference sequence). The CDR3 is 13 residues long. This CDR3 is CASSLIGDHEQFF. The CDR3 nucleotides read TGTGCCAGTAGCCTAATAGGCGACCATGAGCAGTTCTTC. Variable domain in full (rest from reference TRBV19 and TRBJ2-1): DGGITQSPKYLFRKEGQNVTLSCEQNLNHDAMYWYRQDPGQGLRLIYYSQIVNDFQKGDIAEGYSVSREKKESFPLTVTSAQKNPTAFYLCASSLIGDHEQFFGPGTRLTVL.

The chain combines TRBV29-1 with TRBJ2-1, with TRBD2 identical over 7 bases. The CDR3 runs to 14 residues. V was clipped by 6 bases and J by 5 bases; unmatched bases: 10. Germline V gene data show CDR1 as SQVTM and CDR2 as ANQGSEA. This chain's CDR3 is CSVPPDGLDNEQFF. The CDR3, as DNA: TGCAGCGTACCCCCCGACGGACTAGACAATGAGCAGTTCTTC.

This clone occurred once. The rearrangement links TRBV30 to TRBJ1-1; D call uncertain. V was pared by 3 bases and J by 5 bases, with 19 bases between. There are 15 residues in the CDR3. Germline CDR1 GTSNPN, CDR2 SVGIG (reference sequence). The CDR3 DNA is TGTGCCTGGAGGGTCAAAGGGTCCGGTCAAACTGAAGCTTTCTTT. Its protein product is CAWRVKGSGQTEAFF.

This clone showed up just once. The junction and the germline gene differ at one end; a read error may be behind it. V usage is TRBV19 and J usage is TRBJ2-7; 10 bases match TRBD2. Germline lookup yields CDR1 LNHDA and CDR2 SQIVND (reference sequence). This CDR3 has 15 residues. The CDR3 DNA follows: TGTACCAGTAGTATTGGTCTAGCGGGAGAGTACGAGCAGTACTTC. The encoded protein is CTSSIGLAGEYEQYF.

CDR3 DNA sequence: TGTGCCAGCAGTTTGGTGATTTACGAGCAGTACTTC. Translation: CASSLVIYEQYF. This chain joins TRBV6-9 and TRBJ2-7; D remains unclear. Germline-derived CDR1 and CDR2 are MNHGY and SVAAGI. The V end was cut by 4 bases, the J end by 4 bases, with 8 bases between. CDR3 size: 12 residues.

The gene calls are TRBV15 and TRBJ2-7, with 11 nucleotides matching TRBD2. J gave up 2 bases and V 1 base, and 4 bases lay outside the gene matches. Per germline, CDR1 LNHNV and CDR2 YYDKDF (reference sequence). The CDR3 loop spans 16 amino acids. The CDR3 DNA is TGTGCCACCAGCAGAGCGGGACTAGCGGCAACCTACGAGCAGTACTTC. It translates to CATSRAGLAATYEQYF.

The chain joins TRBV5-1 to TRBJ2-2; D is unclear. Germline CDR1 SGHRS, CDR2 YFSETQ. V lost 3 bases, J lost 4 bases, and 10 bases lay in between. The CDR3 consists of 14 residues. The CDR3 region is CASSSTGLTGELFF. The CDR3 DNA sequence: TGCGCCAGCAGCTCGACGGGTCTCACCGGGGAGCTGTTTTTT.

This chain uses TRBV9 with TRBJ2-7; possibly TRBD1 for D (5 bases). Germline lookup yields CDR1 SGDLS and CDR2 YYNGEE. V lost 3 bases and J 3 bases, leaving 19 bases between the germline ends. This CDR3 region has 16 residues. Here the CDR3 reads CASSARFGAGIYEQYF. Here the CDR3 DNA reads TGTGCCAGCAGCGCCCGGTTTGGGGCAGGGATCTACGAGCAGTACTTC.

This chain links TRBV28 with TRBJ2-3; tentatively, D is TRBD2 (6 bases). Per germline, CDR1 MDHEN and CDR2 SYDVKM. V was cut by 5 bases and J by 4 bases, with 25 bases left in between. CDR3 size: 18 residues. CDR3 bases: TGTGCCAGCAGTGAAGTATCTGCCAGGGCTAGCGCCCCAGATACGCAGTATTTT. Its protein is CASSEVSARASAPDTQYF.

The chain is built from TRBV19 and TRBJ2-7; D might be TRBD1 (5 bases). The V end lost 5 bases, the J end lost 1 base, and 12 bases lay between the germline ends. This CDR3 is 14 amino acids long. Germline V CDR1 and CDR2: LNHDA, SQIVND (reference sequence). The CDR3 DNA sequence: TGTGCCAGTAGTCTCGGACATCTGTCCTACGAGCAGTACTTC. Protein sequence: CASSLGHLSYEQYF.

The CDR3 bases are TGTGCCAGTAGGAGGAGCAGCGGGAGAGGGTACGAGCAGTACTTC. Translated, it gives CASRRSSGRGYEQYF. V usage is TRBV19 and J usage is TRBJ2-7; 8 bases line up with TRBD2. The CDR3 spans 15 residues. Losses at the gene ends were 6 bases for V and 4 bases for J; bases not matched to a gene: 11. The germline V gene encodes CDR1 LNHDA and CDR2 SQIVND (reference sequence).

The genes are TRBV18 and TRBJ2-4; D might be TRBD1 (6 bases). The CDR3 runs 16 residues. CDR1 is KGHSH, CDR2 LQKENI, per germline. V lost 2 bases and J lost 5, with 16 bases in between. CDR3 sequence reads: CASSPLGGEGENIQYF. The CDR3 bases are TGTGCCAGCTCACCATTAGGTGGCGAGGGGGAAAACATTCAGTACTTC.

The CDR3 reads CASSRDRGHEKLFF. In nucleotides, the CDR3 is TGTGCCAGCTCACGGGACAGGGGGCATGAAAAACTGTTTTTT. The rearrangement joins TRBV18 to TRBJ1-4; 12 nucleotides line up with TRBD1. With 4 bases clipped from V and 6 bases from J, the junction kept 0 bases outside the gene matches. In germline, CDR1 is KGHSH, CDR2 LQKENI. The CDR3 extends over 14 amino acids.

The chain has TRBV2 and TRBJ2-1; D is possibly TRBD2 (6 bases). V lost 10 bases and J 9 bases, leaving 19 bases between the germline ends. Per germline, CDR1 SNHLY and CDR2 FYNNEI. The CDR3 runs 13 residues. The CDR3 DNA reads TGTGCCAATCCGTCGGGGGTGGTGGGTGAGCAGTTCTTC. It yields the protein CANPSGVVGEQFF. Based on the CDR3 plus reference TRBV2 and TRBJ2-1, the full variable domain is EPEVTQTPSHQVTQMGQEVILRCVPISNHLYFYWYRQILGQKVEFLVSFYNNEISEKSEIFDDQFSVERPDGSNFTLKIRSTKLEDSAMYFCANPSGVVGEQFFGPGTRLTVL.

This clone turned up a few times. The chain combines TRBV18 with TRBJ1-5; D is ambiguous. The V gene lost 3 bases and the J gene lost 0 bases, with 12 bases spanning the gap. CDR1 is KGHSH and CDR2 is LQKENI in the germline V gene. The length of the CDR3 is 16 residues. CDR3: CASSPLSMGSNQPQHF. The CDR3 coding sequence is TGTGCCAGCTCACCCCTATCGATGGGTAGCAATCAGCCCCAGCATTTT. Together with reference TRBV18 and TRBJ1-5, the CDR3 gives the full variable domain: NAGVMQNPRHLVRRRGQEARLRCSPMKGHSHVYWYRQLPEEGLKFMVYLQKENIIDESGMPKERFSAEFPKEGPSILRIQQVVRGDSAAYFCASSPLSMGSNQPQHFGDGTRLSIL.

The V and J genes are TRBV7-5 and TRBJ2-3; the table assigns TRBD2, which was not confirmed against the DNA. TRBV7-5 is a documented pseudogene. The CDR3 contains 14 residues. CDR3 sequence (DNA): TGTGCCAGCAGCTTGTGGGGGGGCACAGATACGCAGTATTTT. It encodes CASSLWGGTDTQYF.

This rearrangement joins TRBV5-1 to TRBJ1-1; D is unresolved. This CDR3 contains 15 residues. The germline CDR1 and CDR2 sequences are SGHRS and YFSETQ. V was cut by 4 bases and J by 1 base, with 14 bases left in between. The DNA of the CDR3 is TGCGCCAGCAGCCCTACAACAAGTGAGAACACTGAAGCTTTCTTT. Protein product: CASSPTTSENTEAFF.

The chain couples TRBV28 to TRBJ1-5, with D uncertain. The germline CDR1 and CDR2 sequences are MDHEN and SYDVKM. The germline V and J ends were trimmed by 6 bases and 3 bases, with 15 bases remaining between them. The CDR3 length is 15 residues. CDR3 sequence reads: CASSLRTLLNQPQHF. The CDR3 DNA sequence: TGTGCCAGCAGCCTAAGGACTCTTCTCAATCAGCCCCAGCATTTT.

The CDR3 protein is CASSVRWGYNEQFF. CDR3 bases: TGCGCCAGCAGCGTCCGGTGGGGCTACAATGAGCAGTTCTTC. The rearrangement joins TRBV23-1 to TRBJ2-1; no definite D call. TRBV23-1 qualifies as an ORF whose function is uncertain. The CDR3 contains 14 residues. The V end lost 6 bases, the J end lost 3 bases, and 12 bases lay between the germline ends.

This clone came up once. V is TRBV10-3 and J is TRBJ2-2; perhaps D is TRBD1 or TRBD2 (5 bases each). CDR1 is ENHRY and CDR2 is SYGVKD in the germline V gene. Between the trimmed V and J ends, which lost 0 bases and 9 bases, there was a span of 11 bases. The CDR3 is made up of 14 amino acids. The CDR3 region has the DNA TGTGCCATCAGTGAGTCCGTCGGGACCCGGGAGCTGTTTTTT. Translated, it gives CAISESVGTRELFF.